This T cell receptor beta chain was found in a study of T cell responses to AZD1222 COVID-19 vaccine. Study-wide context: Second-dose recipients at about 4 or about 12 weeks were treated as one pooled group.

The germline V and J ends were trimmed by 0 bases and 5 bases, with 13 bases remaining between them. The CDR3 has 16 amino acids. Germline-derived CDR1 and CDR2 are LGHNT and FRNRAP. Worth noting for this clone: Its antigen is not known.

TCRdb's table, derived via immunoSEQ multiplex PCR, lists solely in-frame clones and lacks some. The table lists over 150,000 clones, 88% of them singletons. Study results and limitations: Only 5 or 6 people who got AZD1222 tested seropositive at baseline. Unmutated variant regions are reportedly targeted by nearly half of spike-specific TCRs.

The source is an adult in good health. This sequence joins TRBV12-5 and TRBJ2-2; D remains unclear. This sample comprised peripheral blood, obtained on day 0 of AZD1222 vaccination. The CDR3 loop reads CASGLVVGGGTGELFF. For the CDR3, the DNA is TGTGCTAGTGGTTTGGTAGTAGGTGGCGGAACCGGGGAGCTGTTTTTT.